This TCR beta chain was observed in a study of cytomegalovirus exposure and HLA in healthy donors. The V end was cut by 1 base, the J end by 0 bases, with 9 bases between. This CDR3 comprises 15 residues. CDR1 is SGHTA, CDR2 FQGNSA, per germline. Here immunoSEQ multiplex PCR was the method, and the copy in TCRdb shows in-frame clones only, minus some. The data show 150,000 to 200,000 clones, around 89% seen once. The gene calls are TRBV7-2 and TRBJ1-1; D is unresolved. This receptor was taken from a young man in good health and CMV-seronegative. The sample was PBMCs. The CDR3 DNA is TGTGCCAGCAGCTTAGGGACTGCATTGAACACTGAAGCTTTCTTT. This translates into CASSLGTALNTEAFF.